This T cell receptor (beta chain) stems from a study of OX40 agonist ivuxolimab in advanced cancers. About the research overall: Ivuxolimab, an antibody that agonizes OX40 (CD134), was administered to the patients. Patient treatment consisted of intravenous ivuxolimab administration every 2 weeks at 0.01 to 10 mg/kg. Patients treated during dose escalation were battling hepatocellular carcinoma, melanoma, renal cell or head and neck cancer.

The V gene lost 1 base and the J gene lost 3 bases, with 12 bases spanning the gap. Germline CDR1 KGHSH, CDR2 LQKENI. The CDR3 is 15 amino acids. Generated by immunoSEQ multiplex PCR, the TCRdb table keeps only in-frame clones and is missing some. There are under 65,000 clones in the sample; about 88% occur only once, and under 3% lies in the top ten. This TCR was sampled from an adult with an advanced solid tumor such as melanoma, head and neck, liver or kidney cancer. The chain uses TRBV18 and TRBJ2-5, with a possible D match to TRBD2 (6 bases). The material sequenced was CD4+ or CD8+ T cells sorted from blood, taken in a trial of the OX40 agonist ivuxolimab. DNA for the CDR3: TGTGCCAGCTCACCACTGCTTGCGGGGAAAGAGACCCAGTACTTC. It codes for CASSPLLAGKETQYF.